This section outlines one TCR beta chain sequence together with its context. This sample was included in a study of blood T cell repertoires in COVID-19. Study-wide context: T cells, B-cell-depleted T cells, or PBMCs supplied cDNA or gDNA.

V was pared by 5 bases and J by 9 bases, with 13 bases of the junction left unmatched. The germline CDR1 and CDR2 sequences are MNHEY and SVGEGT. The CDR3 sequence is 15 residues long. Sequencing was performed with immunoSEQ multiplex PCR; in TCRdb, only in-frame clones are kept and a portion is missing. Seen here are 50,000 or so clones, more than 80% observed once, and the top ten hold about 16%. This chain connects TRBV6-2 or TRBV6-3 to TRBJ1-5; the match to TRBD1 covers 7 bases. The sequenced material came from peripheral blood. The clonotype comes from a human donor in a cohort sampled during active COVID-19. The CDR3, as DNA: TGTGCCAGCAGTACACGGGACAGCCCCTCATCGCCCCAGCATTTT. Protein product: CASSTRDSPSSPQHF.